These 4 T cell receptor beta chains came from one sample sequenced in a study of T cells after yellow fever vaccination. TCRdb re-called the 5' RACE reads through MiXCR, storing one row per CDR3 protein. The data contain 250,000 to 400,000 distinct CDR3 sequences, roughly 4.3% of them singletons. The sample consisted of PBMCs, taken 15 days after the yellow fever booster vaccination. All receptors come from a man between 18 and 35 years old who received the YFV17D yellow fever vaccine.

A word on this clonotype: A much larger clone sits a single nucleotide away, making a read error possible. This chain joins TRBV7-2 and TRBJ2-2; 14 nucleotides match TRBD2. The CDR3 spans 18 residues. The germline CDR1 and CDR2 sequences are SGHTA and FQGNSA. The DNA of the CDR3 is TGTGCCAGCAGCTTAGAGTGGACTAGCGGGGGGAACAACGGGGAGCTGTTTTTT. It is translated as CASSLEWTSGGNNGELFF.

This clonotype was detected only a few times. The chain carries TRBV6-2 or TRBV6-3 and TRBJ1-3; D not resolved. The V end was cut by 7 bases, the J end by 1 base, with 11 bases between. Looked up from germline, CDR1 is MNHEY and CDR2 is SVGEGT. This CDR3 has 14 amino acids. The CDR3 sequence is CASIPDLSGNTIYF. CDR3 coding DNA: TGTGCCAGCATCCCGGACTTGTCTGGAAACACCATATATTTT.

This clonotype was seen only a few times. The chain recombines TRBV7-7 with TRBJ2-1, with a possible D match to TRBD2 (7 bases). Deletions cut 5 bases from V and 9 bases from J, with 14 bases between. The CDR3 contains 13 residues. Germline V lookup: CDR1 SSHAT, CDR2 FNYEAQ (reference sequence). The CDR3 spells CASSTRGGGEQFF. Written as DNA, the CDR3 is TGTGCCAGCAGCACAAGGGGGGGCGGTGAGCAGTTCTTC.

This clonotype came up a few times. V gene TRBV12-5 combines with J gene TRBJ1-2; weak D call: TRBD1 (5 bases). Germline CDR1 and CDR2: LGHNT and FRNRAP. The V end lost 6 bases, the J end lost 4 bases, and 18 bases lay between the germline ends. The CDR3 loop spans 15 amino acids. The CDR3 DNA follows: TGTGCTAGTGGCCGATGGGCAGGGAGTATCTATGGCTACACCTTC. Translated, it gives CASGRWAGSIYGYTF.